This T cell receptor beta chain was found in a study of blood T cell repertoires in COVID-19. Germline-derived CDR1 and CDR2 are SGHVS and FNYEAQ. The CDR3 is 15 amino acids. Germline trimming cut 5 bases from V and 7 bases from J; bases unmatched to any gene: 13. Clones were sequenced by immunoSEQ multiplex PCR, and TCRdb holds only the in-frame ones, with some missing. Of 200,000 to 250,000 clones listed, about 90% are singletons. The sequenced sample consisted of peripheral blood. The V and J genes are TRBV7-6 and TRBJ1-2; 7 bases line up with TRBD1. This TCR derives from a woman aged 55-69 years with acute or convalescent COVID-19. For the CDR3, the DNA is TGTGCCAGCAGCATGGTACAGACAGGGAAGTCTGGCTACACCTTC. Its protein product is CASSMVQTGKSGYTF.